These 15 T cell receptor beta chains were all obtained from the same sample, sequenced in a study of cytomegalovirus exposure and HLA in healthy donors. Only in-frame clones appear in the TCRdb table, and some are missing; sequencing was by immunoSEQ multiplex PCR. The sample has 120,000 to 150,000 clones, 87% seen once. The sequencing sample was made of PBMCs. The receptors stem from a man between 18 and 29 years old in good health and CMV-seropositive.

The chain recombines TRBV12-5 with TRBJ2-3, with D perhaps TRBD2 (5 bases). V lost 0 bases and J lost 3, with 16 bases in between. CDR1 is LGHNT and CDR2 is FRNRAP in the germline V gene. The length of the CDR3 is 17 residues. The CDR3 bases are TGTGCTAGTGGTTTGGTAAACACTAGAGGCCAGACAGATACGCAGTATTTT. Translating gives CASGLVNTRGQTDTQYF.

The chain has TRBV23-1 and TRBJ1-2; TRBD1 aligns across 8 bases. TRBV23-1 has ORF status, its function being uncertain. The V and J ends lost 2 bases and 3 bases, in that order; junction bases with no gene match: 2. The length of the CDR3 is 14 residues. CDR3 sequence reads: CASSQGQGHYGYTF. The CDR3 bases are TGCGCCAGCAGTCAAGGACAGGGTCACTATGGCTACACCTTC.

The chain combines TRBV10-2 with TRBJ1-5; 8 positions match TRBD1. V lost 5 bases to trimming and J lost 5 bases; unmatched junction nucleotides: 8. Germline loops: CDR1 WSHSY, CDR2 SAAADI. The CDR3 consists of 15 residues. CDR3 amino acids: CASSQTTGGDQPQHF. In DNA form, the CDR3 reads TGCGCCAGCAGTCAGACAACAGGGGGAGATCAGCCCCAGCATTTT.

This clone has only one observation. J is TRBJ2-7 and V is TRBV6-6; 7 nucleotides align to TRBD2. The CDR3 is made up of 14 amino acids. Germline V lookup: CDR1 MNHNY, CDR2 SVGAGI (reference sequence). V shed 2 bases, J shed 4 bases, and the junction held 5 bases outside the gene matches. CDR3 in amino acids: CASSYRQGGYEQYF. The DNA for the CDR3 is TGTGCCAGCAGTTACAGGCAGGGAGGGTACGAGCAGTACTTC.

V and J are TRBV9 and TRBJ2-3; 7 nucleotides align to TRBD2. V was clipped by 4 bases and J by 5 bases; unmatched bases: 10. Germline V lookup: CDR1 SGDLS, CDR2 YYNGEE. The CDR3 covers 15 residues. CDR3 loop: CASSLGGRGIDTQYF. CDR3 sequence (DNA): TGTGCCAGCAGCCTCGGGGGGAGGGGAATAGATACGCAGTATTTT.

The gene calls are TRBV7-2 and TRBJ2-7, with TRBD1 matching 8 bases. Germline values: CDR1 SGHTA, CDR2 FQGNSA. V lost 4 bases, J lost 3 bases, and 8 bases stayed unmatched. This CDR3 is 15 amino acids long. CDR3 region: CASSYQQGDGYEQYF. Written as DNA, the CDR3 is TGTGCCAGCAGCTACCAACAGGGGGATGGCTACGAGCAGTACTTC.

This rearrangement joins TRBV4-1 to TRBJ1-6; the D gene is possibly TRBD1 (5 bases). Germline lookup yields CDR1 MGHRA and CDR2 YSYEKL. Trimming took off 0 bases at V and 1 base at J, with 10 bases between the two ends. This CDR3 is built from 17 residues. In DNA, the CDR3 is TGCGCCAGCAGCCAAGATGGGGGGAAATCCTATAATTCACCCCTCCACTTT. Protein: CASSQDGGKSYNSPLHF.

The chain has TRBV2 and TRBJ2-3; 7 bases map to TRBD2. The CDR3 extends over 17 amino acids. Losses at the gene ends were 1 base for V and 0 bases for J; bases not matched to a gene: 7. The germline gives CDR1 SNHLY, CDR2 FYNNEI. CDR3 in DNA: TGTGCCAGCAGTGAAGGGATGGCGGGGGATAGCACAGATACGCAGTATTTT. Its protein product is CASSEGMAGDSTDTQYF.

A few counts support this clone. CDR3 region: CAISGRSGAYEQYF. CDR3 DNA: TGTGCCATCAGTGGGCGTAGCGGGGCCTACGAGCAGTACTTC. J is TRBJ2-7 and V is TRBV10-3; 8 nucleotides align to TRBD2. Per germline, CDR1 ENHRY and CDR2 SYGVKD. The trim removed 4 bases at V and 2 bases at J, leaving 4 bases unmatched. This CDR3 spans 14 amino acids.

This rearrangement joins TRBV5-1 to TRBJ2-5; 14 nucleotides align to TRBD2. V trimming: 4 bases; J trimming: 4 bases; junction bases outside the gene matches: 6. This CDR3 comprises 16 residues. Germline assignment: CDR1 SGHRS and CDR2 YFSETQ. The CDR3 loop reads CASSRGLAGEGETQYF. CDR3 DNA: TGCGCCAGCAGCCGGGGACTAGCGGGGGAAGGAGAGACCCAGTACTTC.

Here the CDR3 DNA reads TGTGCCAGCAGCCGGCGGGACAGGGGCGGGGAGCAGTACTTC. It yields the protein CASSRRDRGGEQYF. This chain links TRBV7-6 with TRBJ2-7, with TRBD1 matching over 10 bases. CDR1 SGHVS and CDR2 FNYEAQ come from the germline V gene. The CDR3 is 14 residues long. V gave up 5 bases and J gave up 7 bases; unmatched junction bases: 8.

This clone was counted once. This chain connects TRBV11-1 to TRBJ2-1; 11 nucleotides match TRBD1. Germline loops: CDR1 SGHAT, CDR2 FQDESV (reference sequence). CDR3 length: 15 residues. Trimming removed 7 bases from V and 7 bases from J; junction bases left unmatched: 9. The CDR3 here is CASTSWDRGVNEQFF. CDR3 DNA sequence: TGTGCCAGCACCTCCTGGGACAGGGGGGTGAATGAGCAGTTCTTC.

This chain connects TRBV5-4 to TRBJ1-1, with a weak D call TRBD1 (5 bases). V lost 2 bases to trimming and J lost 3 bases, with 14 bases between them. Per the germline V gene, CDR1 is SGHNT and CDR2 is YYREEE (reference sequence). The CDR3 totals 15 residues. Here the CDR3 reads CASSLVGREDTEAFF. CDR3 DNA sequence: TGTGCCAGCAGCTTAGTCGGCAGGGAGGACACTGAAGCTTTCTTT.

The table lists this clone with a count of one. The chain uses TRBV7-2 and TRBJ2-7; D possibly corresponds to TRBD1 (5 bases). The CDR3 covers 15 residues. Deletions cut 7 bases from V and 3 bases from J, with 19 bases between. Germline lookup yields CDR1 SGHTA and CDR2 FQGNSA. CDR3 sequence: CASTLGVAGNYEQYF. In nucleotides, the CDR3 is TGTGCCAGCACCCTAGGGGTAGCTGGAAACTACGAGCAGTACTTC.

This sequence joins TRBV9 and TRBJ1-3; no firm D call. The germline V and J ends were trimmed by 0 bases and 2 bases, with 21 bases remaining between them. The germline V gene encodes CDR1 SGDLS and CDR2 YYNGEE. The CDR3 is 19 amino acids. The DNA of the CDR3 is TGTGCCAGCAGCGTAGGTTACAGAGCAAGTGGTGGCCCTGGAAACACCATATATTTT. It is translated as CASSVGYRASGGPGNTIYF.